These 16 T cell receptor beta chains came from one sample sequenced in a study of T cell repertoires in cytomegalovirus infection. TCRdb recomputed calls from the reads with MiXCR, one row per CDR3 protein. This sample yields thousands of distinct CDR3 sequences, of which around three fifths are seen a single time; approximately 70% belongs to the top ten. Their antigens remain unidentified. Sequencing was performed on PBMCs, sequenced either directly or after in vitro stimulation (not recorded which). These receptors originate from a human donor in good health (CMV status not recorded). Some clones in this sample may be carry-over from other donors' samples.

The chain links TRBV7-3 to TRBJ2-3, with D maybe TRBD2 (6 bases). V shed 5 bases and J shed 2 bases, with 17 bases lying between them. Germline V gene lookup returns CDR1 SGHTA and CDR2 FQGTGA. The CDR3 totals 16 residues. The CDR3 loop reads CASSNGARGITDTQYF. In DNA form, the CDR3 reads TGTGCCAGCAGCAACGGGGCGCGGGGCATCACAGATACGCAGTATTTT.

This clonotype was detected a few times. The junction does not match germline at one end; this may be a read error. This chain joins TRBV12-3 or TRBV12-4 and TRBJ1-1; maybe TRBD1 (5 bases). This CDR3 spans 16 amino acids. In DNA, the CDR3 is TGTGCCAGCAGCCTCAGGGTTTCCAAACATGCCACTGAAGATTTCTTT. Amino acids: CASSLRVSKHATEDFF.

The chain recombines TRBV24-1 with TRBJ2-5; D is perhaps TRBD1 (5 bases). Per germline, CDR1 KGHDR and CDR2 SFDVKD. The CDR3 is 14 residues long. V was shortened by 4 bases and J by 10 bases, with 18 bases between the two germline ends. For the CDR3, the DNA is TGTGCCACCAGTGAGTTTACAGGAGACAAGAGCCAGTACTTC. Translated, it gives CATSEFTGDKSQYF.

This clonotype was picked up many times. The chain is built from TRBV6-1 and TRBJ1-1; 11 nucleotides match TRBD1. Germline CDR1 reads MNHNS; CDR2 reads SASEGT. V lost 0 bases to trimming and J lost 3 bases; unmatched junction nucleotides: 21. The CDR3 has 22 amino acids. The CDR3 DNA sequence: TGTGCCAGCAGTGAAGCTAGTAGGGGGAACATTGTGGGGACAGGGGGGGACACTGAAGCTTTCTTT. Protein product: CASSEASRGNIVGTGGDTEAFF.

This chain links TRBV12-3 or TRBV12-4 with TRBJ1-2; D call uncertain. This CDR3 is built from 14 residues. V dropped 1 base and J dropped 0 bases, with 6 bases sitting between them. The CDR3 nucleotides are TGTGCCAGCAGTTTAGGAGGGACTAACTATGGCTACACCTTC. It translates to CASSLGGTNYGYTF.

In this sample, this clonotype turned up a few times. The chain employs TRBV7-2 and TRBJ2-3; D perhaps matches TRBD2 (6 bases). The CDR3 is made up of 14 amino acids. The germline CDR1 and CDR2 sequences are SGHTA and FQGNSA. V dropped 5 bases and J dropped 2 bases, with 11 bases sitting between them. The CDR3 coding sequence is TGTGCCAGCAGCACTCGGGGGATCACAGATACGCAGTATTTT. Translation: CASSTRGITDTQYF.

This clonotype appeared once. Since no conserved phenylalanine or tryptophan closes the CDR3, a read error is the likely cause. The J gene is TRBJ2-1, the V gene TRBV7-9; unclear D gene. The CDR3 loop spans 16 amino acids. Germline V gene sequence: CDR1 SEHNR, CDR2 FQNEAQ (reference sequence). The CDR3, as DNA: TGTGCCAGCAGCTTACCCGGCGAGAGCTCCTACAAAGAGCAGTTCCTC. Translation gives CASSLPGESSYKEQFL.

With regard to this clonotype: Lacking the conserved final phenylalanine or tryptophan, this CDR3 likely reflects a read error. The chain links TRBV7-6 to TRBJ2-7; TRBD2 matches at 7 bases. This CDR3 region has 15 residues. V gave up 5 bases and J gave up 0 bases; unmatched junction bases: 7. Germline lookup yields CDR1 SGHVS and CDR2 FNYEAQ. The CDR3 reads CASSAQLASSYEQYL. CDR3 DNA: TGTGCCAGCAGCGCCCAACTAGCGTCCTCCTACGAGCAGTACTTA.

This clonotype is hyperexpanded (1% or more) by share. The chain recombines TRBV12-5 with TRBJ2-1; tentative D call: TRBD1 (5 bases). The CDR3 contains 19 residues. Trimming removed 0 bases from V and 2 bases from J, with 20 bases in between. Germline CDR1 is LGHNT and CDR2 is FRNRAP. CDR3 coding DNA: TGTGCTAGTGGTTTGGTATCGGTAATAGGGGCCGTCCCCTACAATGAGCAGTTCTTC. Translation: CASGLVSVIGAVPYNEQFF.

The J gene is TRBJ1-2, the V gene TRBV7-9; tentative D call: TRBD1 (5 bases). Germline V lookup: CDR1 SEHNR, CDR2 FQNEAQ (reference sequence). The V end was cut by 2 bases, the J end by 1 base, with 5 bases between. The length of the CDR3 is 13 residues. CDR3 region: CASSLQGNYGYTF. The CDR3 DNA reads TGTGCCAGCAGCTTACAGGGTAACTATGGCTACACCTTC.

There are many counts of this clonotype. The chain joins TRBV7-2 to TRBJ2-3; TRBD2 matches 8 bases. This CDR3 has 14 residues. The germline V gene encodes CDR1 SGHTA and CDR2 FQGNSA. Unmatched junction bases numbered 3, after V lost 7 bases and J lost 0 bases. This chain's CDR3 is CASKTGGSTDTQYF. CDR3 nucleotides: TGTGCCAGCAAAACGGGAGGGAGCACAGATACGCAGTATTTT.

This chain uses TRBV29-1 with TRBJ1-2; D call uncertain. The CDR3 totals 12 residues. Germline values: CDR1 SQVTM, CDR2 ANQGSEA. Trimming stripped 3 bases from V and 4 bases from J, with 9 bases between. CDR3 in DNA: TGCAGCGTTGATGGAGTACCCTATGGCTACACCTTC. It codes for CSVDGVPYGYTF.

The chain employs TRBV12-5 and TRBJ2-1; a possible D gene is TRBD1 (5 bases). Germline loops: CDR1 LGHNT, CDR2 FRNRAP. Trimming pared 0 bases from V and 12 bases from J, leaving 30 bases between. The CDR3 is made up of 19 amino acids. The CDR3 here is CASGLVSVIGAVPYPAQFF. In DNA, the CDR3 is TGTGCTAGTGGTTTGGTATCGGTAATAGGGGCCGTCCCCTACCCTGCGCAGTTCTTC.

The rearrangement uses TRBV7-2 and TRBJ2-7, with TRBD1 matching 7 bases. The CDR3 runs 15 residues. The V segment lost 2 bases and the J segment 2 bases; nucleotides outside the gene matches: 6. CDR1 is SGHTA and CDR2 is FQGNSA in the germline V gene. CDR3 in amino acids: CASSLTGEGAYEQYF. CDR3 nucleotides: TGTGCCAGCAGCTTAACAGGGGAAGGGGCCTACGAGCAGTACTTC.

This CDR3 reads CSVYRYREQFF. The CDR3 DNA reads TGCAGCGTTTACCGTTACAGAGAGCAGTTCTTC. The rearrangement uses TRBV29-1 and TRBJ2-1; D call uncertain. Trimming took off 5 bases at V and 10 bases at J, with 12 bases between the two ends. This CDR3 contains 11 residues. Germline values: CDR1 SQVTM, CDR2 ANQGSEA.

This clonotype was counted between two and nine times. This chain links TRBV12-3 or TRBV12-4 with TRBJ2-7, with 13 nucleotides matching TRBD2. CDR3 length: 14 amino acids. Unmatched junction bases numbered 1, after V lost 4 bases and J lost 4 bases. The CDR3: CASSSTSGGYEQYF. The CDR3 DNA follows: TGTGCCAGCAGTTCGACTAGCGGGGGGTACGAGCAGTACTTC.